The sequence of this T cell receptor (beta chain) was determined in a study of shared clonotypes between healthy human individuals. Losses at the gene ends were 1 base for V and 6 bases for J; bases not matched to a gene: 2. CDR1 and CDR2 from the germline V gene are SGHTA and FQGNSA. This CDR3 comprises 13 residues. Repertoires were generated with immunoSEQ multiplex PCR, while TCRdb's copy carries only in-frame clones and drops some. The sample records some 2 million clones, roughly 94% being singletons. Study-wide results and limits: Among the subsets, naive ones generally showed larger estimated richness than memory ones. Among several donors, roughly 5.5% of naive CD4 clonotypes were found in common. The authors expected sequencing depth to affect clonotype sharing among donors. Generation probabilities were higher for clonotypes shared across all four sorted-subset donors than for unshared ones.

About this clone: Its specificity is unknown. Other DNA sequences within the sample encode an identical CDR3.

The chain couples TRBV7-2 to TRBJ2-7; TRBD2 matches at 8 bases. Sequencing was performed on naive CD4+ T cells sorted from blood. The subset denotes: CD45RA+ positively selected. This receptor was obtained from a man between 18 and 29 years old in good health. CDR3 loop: CASSLGLAGEQYF. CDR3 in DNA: TGTGCCAGCAGCTTAGGCCTAGCGGGCGAGCAGTACTTC.